The 9 T cell receptor beta chains below come from one sample, sequenced in a study of glioma-infiltrating T cells after dendritic cell vaccination. Clones were read by immunoSEQ multiplex PCR, and TCRdb kept only the in-frame ones, dropping some. The sample includes about 96,000 clones, 70% to 80% seen only once; the top ten take nearly 6%. Sequences were derived from blood, sampled before dendritic cell vaccination. These receptors all stem from a human donor with glioblastoma.

This clone was counted once. The J gene is TRBJ1-4, the V gene TRBV30; D remains ambiguous. The CDR3 totals 13 residues. Germline CDR1 and CDR2: GTSNPN and SVGIG (reference sequence). The V end lost 0 bases, the J end lost 5 bases, and 7 bases lay between the germline ends. Written as DNA, the CDR3 is TGTGCCTGGAGTGTGGGCGGGAATGAAAAACTGTTTTTT. It specifies CAWSVGGNEKLFF.

In its sample, this clone was seen once. The chain links TRBV27 to TRBJ1-1, with D possibly TRBD1 on 5 matching bases. Germline V gives CDR1 MNHEY, CDR2 SMNVEV (reference sequence). CDR3 size: 14 residues. The ends were cut back, 0 bases at V and 5 bases at J, with 10 bases in the middle. CDR3 bases: TGTGCCAGCAGTTTATCGTGGCGGGGGACTGAAGCTTTCTTT. Amino acids: CASSLSWRGTEAFF.

The genes are TRBV7-2 and TRBJ2-5, with D tentatively TRBD2 (6 bases). V shed 2 bases and J shed 2 bases, with 9 bases lying between them. The CDR3 is made up of 14 amino acids. CDR1 is SGHTA and CDR2 is FQGNSA in the germline V gene. The CDR3 DNA sequence: TGTGCCAGCAGCTTAATCGCGGGACAAGAGACCCAGTACTTC. It is translated as CASSLIAGQETQYF.

CDR3 DNA: TGTGCCAGCAGTGACGGGGGGATTGAAGAGACCCAGTACTTC. It codes for CASSDGGIEETQYF. The J gene is TRBJ2-5, the V gene TRBV2; 7 bases align to TRBD2. V shed 3 bases and J 3 bases; nucleotides not matched to a gene: 4. Per germline, CDR1 SNHLY and CDR2 FYNNEI. The length of the CDR3 is 14 residues.

V is TRBV5-1 and J is TRBJ2-5, with D maybe TRBD1 (6 bases). V shed 4 bases and J shed 4 bases, with 17 bases lying between them. In germline, CDR1 is SGHRS, CDR2 YFSETQ. This CDR3 is 15 amino acids long. This CDR3 is CASSRPDSRGETQYF. The CDR3 DNA is TGCGCCAGCAGCCGACCGGACTCCAGGGGAGAGACCCAGTACTTC.

This chain uses TRBV5-1 with TRBJ2-1; possible D gene TRBD1, 5 bases. The germline gives CDR1 SGHRS, CDR2 YFSETQ. The CDR3 extends over 17 amino acids. V lost 5 bases to trimming and J lost 8 bases, with 26 bases between them. CDR3 region: CASRLTPGPLPGYEQFF. The DNA for the CDR3 is TGCGCCAGCAGGTTGACTCCAGGGCCACTTCCCGGCTATGAGCAGTTCTTC. The whole variable domain, filled in from reference TRBV5-1 and TRBJ2-1, reads KAGVTQTPRYLIKTRGQQVTLSCSPISGHRSVSWYQQTPGQGLQFLFEYFSETQRNKGNFPGRFSGRQFSNSRSEMNVSTLELGDSALYLCASRLTPGPLPGYEQFFGPGTRLTVL.

This clone has more than one count but fewer than ten. The J gene is TRBJ2-7, the V gene TRBV7-2, with D unclear. From germline, CDR1 is SGHTA and CDR2 FQGNSA. This CDR3 spans 11 amino acids. Trimming pared 2 bases from V and 10 bases from J, leaving 9 bases between. In DNA form, the CDR3 reads TGTGCCAGCAGCTTAAGAGACTCCCAGTACTTC. Amino acids: CASSLRDSQYF.

The chain links TRBV6-5 to TRBJ2-2; 9 nucleotides align to TRBD1. V lost 5 bases to trimming and J lost 5 bases; unmatched junction nucleotides: 3. This CDR3 has 14 residues. Germline CDR1 MNHEY, CDR2 SVGAGI. CDR3 region: CASSQDRGTGELFF. For the CDR3, the DNA is TGTGCCAGCAGTCAGGACAGGGGTACCGGGGAGCTGTTTTTT.

The chain employs TRBV27 and TRBJ1-1; D remains unclear. The ends were cut back, 3 bases at V and 0 bases at J, with 14 bases in the middle. This CDR3 is 16 amino acids long. CDR1 is MNHEY and CDR2 is SMNVEV in the germline V gene (reference sequence). The CDR3 DNA sequence: TGTGCCAGCAGTTTTAGATCGATCTTGATGAACACTGAAGCTTTCTTT. It translates to CASSFRSILMNTEAFF.